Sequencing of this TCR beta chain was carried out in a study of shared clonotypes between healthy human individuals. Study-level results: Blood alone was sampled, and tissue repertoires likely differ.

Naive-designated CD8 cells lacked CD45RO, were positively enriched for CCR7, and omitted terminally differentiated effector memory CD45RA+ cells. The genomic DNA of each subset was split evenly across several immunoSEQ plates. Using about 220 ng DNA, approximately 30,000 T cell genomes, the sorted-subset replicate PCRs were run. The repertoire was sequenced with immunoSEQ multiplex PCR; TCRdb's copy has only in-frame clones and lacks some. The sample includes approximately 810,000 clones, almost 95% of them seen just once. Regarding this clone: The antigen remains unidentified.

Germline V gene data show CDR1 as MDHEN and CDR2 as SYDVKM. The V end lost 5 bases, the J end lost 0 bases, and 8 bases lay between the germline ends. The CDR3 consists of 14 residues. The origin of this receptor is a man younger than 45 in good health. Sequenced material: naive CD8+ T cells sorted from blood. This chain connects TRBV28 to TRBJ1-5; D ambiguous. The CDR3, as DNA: TGTGCCAGCAGTCCAGAATATAGCAATCAGCCCCAGCATTTT. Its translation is CASSPEYSNQPQHF.